The clone carrying this TCR beta chain was seen only once. The record originates from a study of blood T cell repertoires in COVID-19. Per germline, CDR1 LGHNA and CDR2 YNFKEQ. The V gene end was trimmed by 1 base and the J gene end by 0 bases; junction bases not matched to a gene: 8. This CDR3 contains 18 residues. Source study methods: From reference gene primer amplification, estimates of nucleated cell counts were derived. Sequencing used immunoSEQ multiplex PCR; TCRdb keeps in-frame clones, though not all of them. The V and J calls and the clone size are those of that table, but D and trimming were determined from the DNA. The table shows around 140,000 clones, with about 80% occurring only once.

The chain uses TRBV4-2 and TRBJ2-1; the match to TRBD2 covers 8 bases. The receptor was derived from a human donor in a cohort sampled during active COVID-19. Sequencing was carried out using peripheral blood. The CDR3 loop is CASSQASSGWSSYNEQFF. CDR3 coding DNA: TGTGCCAGCAGCCAAGCCTCTAGCGGGTGGAGCTCCTACAATGAGCAGTTCTTC.